These 20 T cell receptor beta chains share one sample of origin, sequenced in a study of regulatory T cells in long-lasting Graves disease. Library construction for TCR beta used iRepertoire HTBI primers and Arm-PCR of CDR3 regions. TCRdb re-analysed the multiplex PCR reads in MiXCR, keeping a single row per CDR3 protein. Among approximately 540,000 distinct CDR3 sequences, about 12% were seen once, and the ten largest hold more than 8%. This sample's time point: newly diagnosed GD, antithyroid drugs for less than 3 months. PBMCs provided the RNA from which the TCR library was made. This sample was also put to use in a study of T cells in Graves' hyperthyroidism and ophthalmopathy.

The sequencing here drew on peripheral blood mononuclear cells (PBMCs), taken at new diagnosis, from a patient treated with antithyroid drugs. The receptors originated from a woman in her twenties or thirties with Graves disease.

The sample holds many counts of this clonotype. The chain combines TRBV2 with TRBJ1-2, with D maybe TRBD1 (6 bases). CDR1 SNHLY and CDR2 FYNNEI come from the germline V gene. Trimming took 4 bases from V and 5 from J, leaving 14 bases between them. The CDR3 is made up of 14 amino acids. CDR3 DNA sequence: TGTGCCAGCAGTGGGGGGGACACAGCATATGGCTACACCTTC. Its protein is CASSGGDTAYGYTF.

As regards this clonotype: This could be a read error, since a much larger clone is one nucleotide away. The chain recombines TRBV29-1 with TRBJ2-7; D might be TRBD1 or TRBD2, each matching 5 bases. The CDR3 has 13 residues. From germline, CDR1 is SQVTM and CDR2 ANQGSEA. V lost 8 bases and J 1 base, leaving 15 bases between the germline ends. CDR3 in DNA: TGCAGCATAGATCGGGACGGGTCCTACGAGCAGTACTTC. Its translation is CSIDRDGSYEQYF.

V gene TRBV10-3 combines with J gene TRBJ1-1, with TRBD1 as a possible D gene (5 bases). Looked up from germline, CDR1 is ENHRY and CDR2 is SYGVKD. The CDR3 sequence is 14 residues long. V shed 6 bases and J shed 4 bases, with 15 bases lying between them. The CDR3: CAISISWGTTEAFF. CDR3 nucleotides: TGTGCCATCAGCATTTCATGGGGGACCACTGAAGCTTTCTTT.

This clonotype occurred many times. This chain joins TRBV20-1 and TRBJ2-7; D is uncertain. Per germline, CDR1 DFQATT and CDR2 SNEGSKA (reference sequence). Trimming pared 6 bases from V and 5 bases from J, leaving 14 bases between. The CDR3 contains 12 residues. This CDR3 is CSANSGRDEQYF. Here the CDR3 DNA reads TGCAGTGCCAACTCAGGCCGGGACGAGCAGTACTTC.

This clonotype was detected ten times or more. The chain employs TRBV27 and TRBJ2-3, with a tentative D call TRBD2 (5 bases). V dropped 6 bases and J dropped 9 bases, with 10 bases sitting between them. This CDR3 is built from 11 residues. Germline V gene lookup returns CDR1 MNHEY and CDR2 SMNVEV (reference sequence). The CDR3 sequence: CASRTRYTQYF. The CDR3 DNA reads TGTGCCAGCAGAACTAGATACACGCAGTATTTT.

This clonotype was counted ten times or more. The chain couples TRBV20-1 to TRBJ2-7, with 7 positions matching TRBD2. This CDR3 is built from 14 residues. Germline V gene data show CDR1 as DFQATT and CDR2 as SNEGSKA (reference sequence). Trimming at V came to 6 bases and at J to 5 bases, leaving 13 bases not matched to a gene. The DNA for the CDR3 is TGCAGTGCGGGAGGGGCCGACCCCGACCACGAGCAGTACTTC. Encoded protein: CSAGGADPDHEQYF.

The table lists this clonotype with many counts. The rearrangement uses TRBV28 and TRBJ1-2; TRBD1 agrees at 7 bases. V shed 3 bases, J shed 5 bases, and the junction held 3 bases outside the gene matches. The germline CDR1 and CDR2 sequences are MDHEN and SYDVKM. CDR3 length equals 13 residues. CDR3 protein: CASSLKGAYGYTF. For the CDR3, the DNA is TGTGCCAGCAGTTTGAAGGGGGCTTATGGCTACACCTTC.

This clonotype has ten or more counts. This chain joins TRBV20-1 and TRBJ1-1; D remains unclear. Germline values: CDR1 DFQATT, CDR2 SNEGSKA (reference sequence). This CDR3 has 14 residues. V lost 3 bases to trimming and J lost 2 bases, with 13 bases between them. The CDR3 DNA reads TGCAGTGCTAGTGGCGGACGGGCAAACACTGAAGCTTTCTTT. Translation gives CSASGGRANTEAFF.

The chain uses TRBV6-2 or TRBV6-3 and TRBJ2-2, with D possibly being TRBD2 (5 bases). The CDR3 has 14 residues. Germline CDR1 reads MNHEY; CDR2 reads SVGEGT. V dropped 4 bases and J dropped 4 bases, with 10 bases sitting between them. The CDR3 loop reads CASSWGASTGELFF. DNA for the CDR3: TGTGCCAGCAGTTGGGGAGCGAGCACCGGGGAGCTGTTTTTT.

This clonotype was found many times. The chain has TRBV30 and TRBJ1-6; D uncertain. CDR1 and CDR2 from the germline V gene are GTSNPN and SVGIG (reference sequence). The V end lost 3 bases, the J end lost 14 bases, and 23 bases lay between the germline ends. CDR3 length: 15 residues. In DNA form, the CDR3 reads TGTGCCTGGAGGGCCTCGGCAGTTAGATATGGGGCCCTCCACTTT. Protein sequence: CAWRASAVRYGALHF. Variable domain in full (rest from reference TRBV30 and TRBJ1-6): SQTIHQWPATLVQPVGSPLSLECTVEGTSNPNLYWYRQAAGRGLQLLFYSVGIGQISSEVPQNLSASRPQDRQFILSSKKLLLSDSGFYLCAWRASAVRYGALHFGNGTRLTVT.

This clonotype was found many times. The chain joins TRBV11-1 to TRBJ2-1; 11 bases align to TRBD2. Germline V gives CDR1 SGHAT, CDR2 FQDESV (reference sequence). With 4 bases clipped from V and 5 bases from J, the junction kept 7 bases outside the gene matches. The CDR3 runs to 16 residues. The CDR3: CASSSRLAGGNNEQFF. The CDR3 DNA follows: TGTGCCAGCAGCTCGCGGCTAGCGGGGGGTAACAATGAGCAGTTCTTC.

This clonotype appeared many times. V gene TRBV25-1 combines with J gene TRBJ2-3; TRBD1 aligns across 9 bases. With 3 bases clipped from V and 6 bases from J, the junction kept 7 bases outside the gene matches. The V gene's germline CDR1 is MGHDK and CDR2 SYGVNS. CDR3 length equals 15 residues. The CDR3 nucleotides are TGTGCCAGCAGTGATATACAGGGGGCCTCCGATACGCAGTATTTT. Amino acid sequence: CASSDIQGASDTQYF.

This clonotype was found many times. The J gene is TRBJ2-7, the V gene TRBV13; no reliable D call. This CDR3 has 14 residues. Germline values: CDR1 PRHDT, CDR2 FYEKMQ (reference sequence). The V end lost 4 bases, the J end lost 4 bases, and 14 bases lay between the germline ends. The CDR3 region is CASSYYDKTYEQYF. In nucleotides, the CDR3 is TGTGCCAGCAGCTACTATGACAAGACTTACGAGCAGTACTTC.

This clonotype was observed many times. J is TRBJ2-7 and V is TRBV12-3 or TRBV12-4; D may be TRBD2 (6 bases). The V and J ends lost 2 bases and 7 bases respectively, with 12 bases between them. The length of the CDR3 is 13 residues. CDR3: CASSLTGGVEQYF. In nucleotides, the CDR3 is TGTGCCAGCAGTTTAACCGGAGGGGTTGAGCAGTACTTC.

Ten or more counts support this clonotype. V and J are TRBV5-5 and TRBJ1-2, with D tentatively TRBD1 (5 bases). CDR3 length: 14 residues. From germline, CDR1 is SGHKS and CDR2 YYEKEE (reference sequence). Trimming cost V 0 bases and J 0 bases, with 6 bases left between them. The CDR3 is CASSLETANYGYTF. CDR3 in DNA: TGTGCCAGCAGCTTGGAGACAGCTAACTATGGCTACACCTTC.

This clonotype was counted ten times or more. The J gene is TRBJ2-1, the V gene TRBV6-2 or TRBV6-3; 7 positions match TRBD2. Trimming cost V 4 bases and J 4 bases; bases outside gene matches: 13. Germline loops: CDR1 MNHEY, CDR2 SVGEGT. This CDR3 comprises 17 residues. The CDR3 spells CASSSPSIAGRYNEQFF. CDR3 DNA sequence: TGTGCCAGCAGTTCCCCATCTATAGCGGGCAGGTACAATGAGCAGTTCTTC.

This clonotype was recorded a few times. This chain links TRBV7-2 with TRBJ2-3; TRBD2 matches at 11 bases. The CDR3 spans 14 residues. Per germline, CDR1 SGHTA and CDR2 FQGNSA. With 5 bases clipped from V and 13 bases from J, the junction kept 11 bases outside the gene matches. CDR3 bases: TGTGCCAGCAGCCCACAATCCACTAGCGGGAGAGAGTATTTT. It codes for CASSPQSTSGREYF.

This clonotype was detected many times. The chain recombines TRBV28 with TRBJ1-3, with D tentatively TRBD1 (6 bases). CDR1 and CDR2 (germline): MDHEN, SYDVKM. Trimming shortened V by 2 bases and J by 0 bases, and 8 bases separated the two germline ends. This CDR3 is built from 15 residues. The CDR3 DNA sequence: TGTGCCAGCAGTTTAGGGGGGCGCTCTGGAAACACCATATATTTT. Its translation: CASSLGGRSGNTIYF.

Remarks on this clonotype: A much bigger clone sits one base away, suggesting this may be a read error. The rearrangement links TRBV4-3 to TRBJ2-1; D remains unclear. The J call may be mistaken, given a closer DNA end match to TRBJ2-7. The germline V gene has CDR1 LGHNA and CDR2 YSLEER. The CDR3 contains 14 residues. The CDR3 loop is CASSQKYAYNEQYF. CDR3 bases: TGCGCCAGCAGCCAAAAATACGCCTACAATGAGCAGTACTTC.

This clonotype has a count of ten or more. The chain is built from TRBV30 and TRBJ2-1; no clear D gene. Germline assignment: CDR1 GTSNPN and CDR2 SVGIG (reference sequence). The V end was cut by 4 bases, the J end by 3 bases, with 4 bases between. The CDR3 is 11 amino acids. The DNA of the CDR3 is TGTGCCTGGACTGGCTACAATGAGCAGTTCTTC. Protein product: CAWTGYNEQFF.